The text below deals with one T cell receptor beta chain. As yet, its antigen is unknown. J was trimmed by 9 bases and V by 3 bases; bases with no gene match: 9. Germline lookup yields CDR1 SGHRS and CDR2 YFSETQ. The CDR3 has 15 amino acids. Sequencing was performed with immunoSEQ multiplex PCR; in TCRdb, only in-frame clones are kept and a portion is missing. The table records about 98,000 clones, around 90% of them present only once. The data were taken from a study of cytomegalovirus exposure and HLA in healthy donors. Study results and caveats: A list of around 160 TCR beta chains associated with cytomegalovirus was given. Most TCR sequences showed up rarely, but some public TCRs showed up in many donors.

The genes are TRBV5-1 and TRBJ1-6; 7 bases are shared with TRBD1. Sample: PBMCs. This TCR was recovered from a woman aged 25-40 years in good health and CMV-seronegative. The CDR3 protein is CASSSRTGTGSPLHF. CDR3 nucleotide sequence: TGCGCCAGCAGCTCACGGACAGGAACCGGTTCACCCCTCCACTTT.